Listed here are 24 T cell receptor beta chains from one sample, sequenced in a study of T cell repertoires in cytomegalovirus infection. Each CDR3 protein gets one entry after TCRdb re-called the reads with MiXCR. The data show about 920,000 distinct CDR3 sequences, with about a third seen just once and around 15% held by the top ten. The antigens these receptors bind are not known. Sequenced material: cultured CD8+ T cells from PBMCs, taken from culture after CMV antigen stimulation. These receptors were collected from a human donor in good health (CMV status not recorded). Some clones in this sample may be carry-over from other donors' samples.

This clonotype was counted only a few times. This rearrangement joins TRBV4-3 to TRBJ1-4; unclear D gene. CDR3 length: 19 residues. Germline values: CDR1 LGHNA, CDR2 YSLEER. V was trimmed by 0 bases and J by 0 bases, leaving 17 bases between them. As DNA, the CDR3 is TGCGCCAGCAGCCAAGATCTGCCCCTTCTGACTGCAACTAATGAAAAACTGTTTTTT. The encoded protein is CASSQDLPLLTATNEKLFF.

This clonotype was seen once. This chain links TRBV6-5 with TRBJ1-6; TRBD1 might be the D (5 bases). Trimming took off 2 bases at V and 4 bases at J, with 12 bases between the two ends. This CDR3 comprises 16 residues. Per germline, CDR1 MNHEY and CDR2 SVGAGI. The CDR3 protein is CASSYGKTDYNSPLHF. The CDR3 region has the DNA TGTGCCAGCAGTTACGGGAAGACAGATTATAATTCACCCCTCCACTTT.

The chain employs TRBV6-6 and TRBJ2-7, with D unresolved. The germline V gene has CDR1 MNHNY and CDR2 SVGAGI (reference sequence). The V end lost 3 bases, the J end lost 2 bases, and 11 bases lay between the germline ends. This CDR3 spans 14 amino acids. DNA for the CDR3: TGTGCCAGCAGTTATGAGTCCCTAGCCTACGAGCAGTACTTC. As protein: CASSYESLAYEQYF.

The chain links TRBV19 to TRBJ2-5, with 11 bases matching TRBD1. CDR1 LNHDA and CDR2 SQIVND come from the germline V gene (reference sequence). The junction had 6 bases not matched to a gene; V was cut back by 5 bases and J by 4 bases. The CDR3 sequence is 15 residues long. CDR3 nucleotide sequence: TGTGCCAGTAGTGGACAGGGGGCGTCGGGAGAGACCCAGTACTTC. Amino acids: CASSGQGASGETQYF.

This clonotype turned up a few times. The V gene is TRBV15, the J gene TRBJ1-5; D remains ambiguous. This CDR3 has 14 amino acids. Germline V gene sequence: CDR1 LNHNV, CDR2 YYDKDF (reference sequence). The V end was cut by 1 base, the J end by 3 bases, with 7 bases between. CDR3 protein: CATSRGDFNQPQHF. The CDR3 nucleotides are TGTGCCACCAGCAGAGGGGATTTCAATCAGCCCCAGCATTTT.

The chain uses TRBV12-3 or TRBV12-4 and TRBJ1-1, with a weak D call TRBD1 (5 bases). Trimming left V 8 bases short and J 7 bases short, with 26 bases between. This CDR3 region has 16 residues. CDR3 region: CASPGWGSLANGEAFF. CDR3 coding DNA: TGTGCCAGCCCTGGGTGGGGGTCACTGGCGAACGGTGAAGCTTTCTTT.

The chain couples TRBV6-2 or TRBV6-3 to TRBJ2-7; either TRBD1 or TRBD2 may supply D (5 bases each). There are 15 residues in the CDR3. Germline CDR1 and CDR2: MNHEY and SVGEGT. V was clipped by 2 bases and J by 3 bases, with 14 bases between them. The CDR3 region has the DNA TGTGCCAGCAGTTACGGAGGATCAGGACACTACGAGCAGTACGTC. Encoded protein: CASSYGGSGHYEQYV.

The chain has TRBV6-6 and TRBJ1-6; no firm D call. V shed 8 bases and J shed 5 bases, with 10 bases lying between them. In germline, CDR1 is MNHNY, CDR2 SVGAGI (reference sequence). CDR3 length: 13 amino acids. CDR3 in DNA: TGTGCCAGCCGCCAGCATAATAATTCACCCCTCCACTTT. It yields the protein CASRQHNNSPLHF.

J is TRBJ1-2 and V is TRBV20-1, with D maybe TRBD1 (6 bases). Germline V gene data show CDR1 as DFQATT and CDR2 as SNEGSKA (reference sequence). The CDR3 consists of 13 residues. Deletions cut 0 bases from V and 9 bases from J, with 14 bases between. The CDR3 bases are TGCAGTGCTAGAGACGAGGGGGGCCGGAGCTACACCTTC. It encodes CSARDEGGRSYTF.

This chain uses TRBV7-6 with TRBJ2-5; 11 nucleotides agree with TRBD1. The CDR3 length is 15 residues. V lost 5 bases and J lost 5; bases outside the gene matches: 7. Germline CDR1 reads SGHVS; CDR2 reads FNYEAQ. In DNA, the CDR3 is TGTGCCAGCAGCGTAGGGACAGGGGGGCAGGAGACCCAGTACTTC. Its protein is CASSVGTGGQETQYF.

A word on this clonotype: Given a much more abundant clone one base away, this may be a read error. This chain links TRBV7-6 with TRBJ1-2; 7 bases match TRBD1. The CDR3 has 17 residues. J gave up 3 bases and V 1 base, and 11 bases lay outside the gene matches. The germline CDR1 and CDR2 sequences are SGHVS and FNYEAQ. CDR3 loop: CASSLGKGASTDYGYTF. The CDR3 DNA reads as TGTGCCAGCAGCTTAGGGAAGGGGGCGTCTACCGACTATGGCTACACCTTC.

A note on this clonotype: A much larger clonotype is one base distant, so this may be a read error. This sequence joins TRBV4-1 and TRBJ1-5; TRBD1 aligns across 10 bases. With V trimmed by 3 bases and J by 5 bases, 1 base remained unmatched. This CDR3 has 14 residues. CDR1 and CDR2 from the germline V gene are MGHRA and YSYEKL. Written as DNA, the CDR3 is TGCGCCAGCAGCCACGGGACAGGGGATCAGCCCCAGCATTTT. It yields the protein CASSHGTGDQPQHF.

This clonotype appeared a single time. Possible read error: a much larger clone is one base away. This rearrangement joins TRBV7-8 to TRBJ1-2; 8 bases are a match to TRBD1. Germline values: CDR1 SGHVS, CDR2 FQNEAQ. The CDR3 runs to 17 residues. Trimming took 5 bases from V and 2 from J; bases not matched to a gene: 13. The CDR3 loop is CASSPNALGTGNYGYTF. The CDR3 bases are TGTGCCAGCAGCCCGAATGCACTCGGGACAGGCAACTATGGCTACACCTTC.

The CDR3 region has the DNA TGTGCCAGCAGCTTATTGGGAGAGAAGCGCTATGGCTACACCTTC. As protein: CASSLLGEKRYGYTF. The chain combines TRBV7-9 with TRBJ1-2, with unresolved D. CDR1 is SEHNR and CDR2 is FQNEAQ in the germline V gene (reference sequence). The CDR3 runs 15 residues. The V end was cut by 2 bases, the J end by 4 bases, with 14 bases between.

This clonotype was detected a few times. The V gene is TRBV19, the J gene TRBJ2-1; D uncertain. The germline V gene encodes CDR1 LNHDA and CDR2 SQIVND (reference sequence). CDR3 size: 14 residues. Trimming took 1 base from V and 6 from J, leaving 10 bases between them. The chain's CDR3 is CASSIATSANEQFF. The CDR3 DNA is TGTGCCAGTAGTATAGCTACGAGTGCCAATGAGCAGTTCTTC.

Only a few counts were recorded for this clonotype. This rearrangement joins TRBV2 to TRBJ2-2, with D maybe TRBD1 (6 bases). Germline assignment: CDR1 SNHLY and CDR2 FYNNEI. The V and J ends lost 5 bases and 5 bases respectively, with 24 bases between them. The CDR3 has 18 amino acids. CDR3 residues: CASSPYTLHRVGTGELFF. The DNA of the CDR3 is TGTGCCAGCAGTCCCTACACTCTACACAGGGTTGGAACCGGGGAGCTGTTTTTT.

Many counts were recorded for this clonotype. The V and J genes are TRBV7-8 and TRBJ2-7, with 10 bases lining up with TRBD2. The V gene's germline CDR1 is SGHVS and CDR2 FQNEAQ. The CDR3 loop spans 15 amino acids. J lost 7 bases, V lost 1 base, and 7 bases had no gene match. The CDR3: CASSLVRSGGGEQYV. DNA of the CDR3: TGTGCCAGCAGCTTAGTGAGAAGCGGGGGGGGAGAGCAGTACGTC.

The genes are TRBV9 and TRBJ1-4, with D hard to call. The germline V gene encodes CDR1 SGDLS and CDR2 YYNGEE. This CDR3 comprises 15 residues. Trimming took off 1 base at V and 0 bases at J, with 7 bases between the two ends. The CDR3 spells CASSVHPATNEKLFF. The CDR3 bases are TGTGCCAGCAGCGTACATCCTGCAACTAATGAAAAACTGTTTTTT.

J is TRBJ2-3 and V is TRBV4-1; TRBD2 aligns across 7 bases. Losses at the gene ends were 1 base for V and 8 bases for J; bases not matched to a gene: 3. Germline CDR1 and CDR2: MGHRA and YSYEKL. This CDR3 comprises 13 residues. The CDR3 coding sequence is TGCGCCAGCAGCCAAGGCCCTAGCGGTACGCAGTATTTT. It is translated as CASSQGPSGTQYF.

This chain joins TRBV10-3 and TRBJ1-2, with a weak D call TRBD1 (6 bases). CDR1 is ENHRY, CDR2 SYGVKD, per germline. V was pared by 11 bases and J by 0 bases, with 10 bases between. The CDR3 loop spans 12 amino acids. The chain's CDR3 is CALRTANYGYTF. The CDR3 DNA sequence: TGTGCCCTACGGACAGCTAACTATGGCTACACCTTC.

The CDR3, as DNA: TGTGCCAGCACCCCGGGAGACTTCCAAGAGACCCAGTACTTC. Amino acids: CASTPGDFQETQYF. V is TRBV12-3 or TRBV12-4 and J is TRBJ2-5; possibly TRBD2 for D (6 bases). CDR3 length: 14 residues. V dropped 7 bases and J dropped 1 base, with 13 bases sitting between them.

To note about this clonotype: One end of the junction fails to match germline, which may point to a read error. V usage is TRBV29-1 and J usage is TRBJ1-2; D gene unclear. CDR1 and CDR2 (germline): SQVTM, ANQGSEA. The CDR3 is 13 residues long. CDR3 sequence: CSIEDRGEEGYTF. The CDR3 bases are TGCAGCATTGAAGATCGGGGAGAGGAAGGCTACACCTTC.

This clonotype has at least ten counts. V and J are TRBV14 and TRBJ1-2; D unclear. Per the germline V gene, CDR1 is SGHDN and CDR2 is FVKESK. The CDR3 spans 14 residues. V lost 1 base to trimming and J lost 3 bases, with 9 bases between them. CDR3 sequence: CASSQVALHYGYTF. CDR3 sequence (DNA): TGTGCCAGCAGCCAAGTCGCCCTACACTATGGCTACACCTTC.

The sample holds a few counts of this clonotype. The chain joins TRBV28 to TRBJ1-1; the D is unclear. Germline loops: CDR1 MDHEN, CDR2 SYDVKM. The CDR3 runs to 16 residues. V gave up 4 bases and J gave up 2 bases, with 17 bases separating them. The CDR3: CASSSHGNAINTEAFF. The CDR3 DNA follows: TGTGCCAGCAGTTCCCATGGAAACGCCATTAACACTGAAGCTTTCTTT. Full variable domain (missing parts from reference TRBV28 and TRBJ1-1): DVKVTQSSRYLVKRTGEKVFLECVQDMDHENMFWYRQDPGLGLRLIYFSYDVKMKEKGDIPEGYSVSREKKERFSLILESASTNQTSMYLCASSSHGNAINTEAFFGQGTRLTVV.